These T cell receptor beta chains were read from a single sample in a study of human T cells and chemical hapten exposure. Using its own MiXCR run on the RACE reads, TCRdb lists one record per CDR3 protein. The table has 200,000 to 300,000 distinct CDR3 sequences, about 9% seen once. The input for sequencing was whole blood, taken in connection with sensitization to the hapten diphenylcyclopropenone (DPC). These receptors all come from a woman aged 40 to 55 with alopecia areata. Some clones in this sample may be carry-over from other donors' samples. CDR3s leave out the opening cysteine and the closing phenylalanine or tryptophan.

v_call cdr3_aa
TRBV29-1 SVSTGVGETQY
TRBV25-1 ASTSAGGRDTQY
TRBV6-2/TRBV6-3 ASNPQGDPSGANVLT
TRBV7-9 ASSSWAGTSGLNSGANVLT
TRBV28 ASSRAPGQWVSGANVLT
TRBV7-2 ASSFDLLNTGELF
TRBV2 ASSEGVGLGNQPQH
TRBV20-1 SARGQAGTDTQY
TRBV7-2 ASGTPSGNEQF
TRBV7-9 ASSQTSLAGELF
TRBV29-1 SVERQGYNEQF
TRBV6-2/TRBV6-3 ASRSAFNYNEQF
TRBV6-1 ASSAGQNQNYGYT
TRBV12-3/TRBV12-4 ASSFLTIGEKLF
TRBV6-5 ASRGGNLYGYT
TRBV4-3 ASSQGRGTCYEQY
TRBV28 ASHVRGRDGYT
TRBV11-1 ASSLSRVNTEAF
TRBV3-1 ASSHTSGRPYEQY
TRBV12-3/TRBV12-4 ASSLVRKPSGANVLT
TRBV20-1 SARDRTSGRERDTQY
TRBV5-1 ASSLPEVVNEQY
TRBV7-2 ASSADRGPYNEQF
TRBV27 ASSFAGKVETEAF
TRBV2 ASSDIGGGNTIY
TRBV28 ASSLAGHLYEQY
TRBV15 ATSRDSPGGWDTQY
TRBV4-1 ASSQDVEGAKSNTGELF
TRBV7-9 ASSQGVLETQY
TRBV11-2 ASSLDLGEQF
TRBV20-1 SAMDAGRGTAEAF
TRBV29-1 SGRQGANTGELF
TRBV7-9 ASSSQGDLYGYT
TRBV20-1 SARWRESADTQY
TRBV7-8 ASSLVGGTLQNEQF
TRBV24-1 ATSDLPLDTQY
TRBV4-1 ASSQDNRGGNQPQH
TRBV10-3 AISAGLAGGSGGETQY
TRBV4-2 ASSPGPLGSYNEQF
TRBV5-1 ASRGMSGDDYEQY
TRBV9 ASSVSQQETQY
TRBV19 ASSPRAGLYNEQF
TRBV20-1 SATGQGGQPQH
TRBV12-3/TRBV12-4 ASRTDTGELF
TRBV5-1 ASSWGTDKNQPQH
TRBV2 ASSDSGRAMGDTQY
TRBV20-1 SAGPRDRVNYEQY
TRBV12-3/TRBV12-4 ASSPGRRYEQY